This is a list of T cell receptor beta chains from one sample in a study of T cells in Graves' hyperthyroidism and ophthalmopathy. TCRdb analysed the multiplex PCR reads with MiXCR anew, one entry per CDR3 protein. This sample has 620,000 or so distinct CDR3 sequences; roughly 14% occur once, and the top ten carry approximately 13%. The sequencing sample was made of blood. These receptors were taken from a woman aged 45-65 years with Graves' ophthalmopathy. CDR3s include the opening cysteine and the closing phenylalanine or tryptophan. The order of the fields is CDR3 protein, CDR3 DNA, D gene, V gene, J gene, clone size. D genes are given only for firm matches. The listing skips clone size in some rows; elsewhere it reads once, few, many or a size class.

CDR3aa: CASRTGDYGYTF
CDR3nt: TGTGCCAGCAGGACAGGGGACTATGGCTACACCTTC
d_gene: TRBD1
v_gene: TRBV28
j_gene: TRBJ1-2
abundance: many

CDR3aa: CSADHLGLAGGPSSYNEQFF
CDR3nt: TGCAGTGCCGACCATCTAGGACTAGCGGGAGGGCCGAGCTCCTACAATGAGCAGTTCTTC
d_gene: TRBD2
v_gene: TRBV20-1
j_gene: TRBJ2-1
abundance: few

CDR3aa: CATSYRRSTNEKLFF
CDR3nt: TGTGCCACCAGCTACAGGCGGTCAACTAATGAAAAACTGTTTTTT
d_gene: .
v_gene: TRBV15
j_gene: TRBJ1-4
abundance: .

CDR3aa: CAISGQGDATNEKLFF
CDR3nt: TGTGCCATCAGCGGACAGGGGGACGCAACTAATGAAAAACTGTTTTTT
d_gene: TRBD1
v_gene: TRBV10-3
j_gene: TRBJ1-4
abundance: many

CDR3aa: CASSPTPLNTEAFF
CDR3nt: TGTGCCAGCAGCCCAACGCCATTGAACACTGAAGCTTTCTTT
d_gene: .
v_gene: TRBV11-3
j_gene: TRBJ1-1
abundance: few

CDR3aa: CASSQDEGLGSGANVLTF
CDR3nt: TGCGCCAGCAGCCAAGATGAAGGGCTGGGGTCTGGGGCCAACGTCCTGACTTTC
d_gene: .
v_gene: TRBV4-1
j_gene: TRBJ2-6
abundance: .

CDR3aa: CASSLALGNTQYF
CDR3nt: TGTGCCAGCAGCTTAGCGCTGGGGAATACGCAGTATTTT
d_gene: .
v_gene: TRBV7-2
j_gene: TRBJ2-3
abundance: many

CDR3aa: CSASRDGTDTQYF
CDR3nt: TGCAGTGCTAGTAGGGATGGCACAGATACGCAGTATTTT
d_gene: .
v_gene: TRBV20-1
j_gene: TRBJ2-3
abundance: many

CDR3aa: CASSEGEYGYTF
CDR3nt: TGTGCCAGCAGTGAAGGCGAGTATGGCTACACCTTC
d_gene: .
v_gene: TRBV2
j_gene: TRBJ1-2
abundance: many

CDR3aa: CASSQRDQNTEAFF
CDR3nt: TGTGCCAGCAGCCAACGGGACCAGAACACTGAAGCTTTCTTT
d_gene: .
v_gene: TRBV3-1
j_gene: TRBJ1-1
abundance: many

CDR3aa: CASSVESEQFF
CDR3nt: TGTGCCAGCAGCGTAGAAAGTGAGCAGTTCTTC
d_gene: .
v_gene: TRBV9
j_gene: TRBJ2-1
abundance: .

CDR3aa: CASSQDKARGAYGYTF
CDR3nt: TGTGCCAGCAGCCAAGATAAGGCCAGGGGAGCCTATGGCTACACCTTC
d_gene: .
v_gene: TRBV3-1
j_gene: TRBJ1-2
abundance: many

CDR3aa: CSARDGNRVYEQYF
CDR3nt: TGCAGTGCTAGAGATGGGAACAGGGTCTACGAGCAGTACTTC
d_gene: .
v_gene: TRBV20-1
j_gene: TRBJ2-7
abundance: many

CDR3aa: CANSGLKRHEQFF
CDR3nt: TGTGCCAACTCGGGACTTAAGAGACATGAGCAGTTCTTC
d_gene: .
v_gene: TRBV28
j_gene: TRBJ2-1
abundance: few

CDR3aa: CASRQQGTNQPQHF
CDR3nt: TGCGCCAGCAGGCAACAGGGGACGAATCAGCCCCAGCATTTT
d_gene: TRBD1
v_gene: TRBV4-1
j_gene: TRBJ1-5
abundance: many

CDR3aa: CASSRAGSPFTGELFF
CDR3nt: TGTGCCAGCAGTCGGGCGGGCAGCCCTTTTACCGGGGAGCTGTTTTTT
d_gene: .
v_gene: TRBV28
j_gene: TRBJ2-2
abundance: .

CDR3aa: CASSQKRGPGNEQFF
CDR3nt: TGTGCCAGCAGTCAAAAGCGGGGCCCGGGGAATGAGCAGTTCTTC
d_gene: TRBD2
v_gene: TRBV28
j_gene: TRBJ2-1
abundance: many

CDR3aa: CASRDSPIYEQYF
CDR3nt: TGTGCCAGCCGGGACAGCCCAATCTACGAGCAGTACTTC
d_gene: TRBD1
v_gene: TRBV6-2/TRBV6-3
j_gene: TRBJ2-7
abundance: .

CDR3aa: CASSEKIEAFF
CDR3nt: TGTGCCAGCAGTGAGAAAATTGAAGCTTTCTTT
d_gene: .
v_gene: TRBV25-1
j_gene: TRBJ1-1
abundance: .

CDR3aa: CASSLSGGIAYNSPLHF
CDR3nt: TGTGCCAGCAGTTTATCGGGGGGTATTGCCTATAATTCACCCCTCCACTTT
d_gene: .
v_gene: TRBV27
j_gene: TRBJ1-6
abundance: few